The 21 T cell receptor beta chains below come from one sample, sequenced in a study of T cell responses to AZD1222 COVID-19 vaccine. Using immunoSEQ multiplex PCR, the repertoire was profiled, and TCRdb retains in-frame clones only, with some absent. The table lists 90,000 or so clones, roughly 90% of them singletons. The sequences come from peripheral blood, collected 28 days after the second AZD1222 dose. Every receptor here comes from an adult who received the AZD1222 COVID-19 vaccine.

This chain connects TRBV2 to TRBJ2-5, with D tentatively TRBD1 or TRBD2 (5 bases each). V dropped 5 bases and J dropped 5 bases, with 15 bases sitting between them. Germline assignment: CDR1 SNHLY and CDR2 FYNNEI. The CDR3 covers 14 residues. CDR3 protein: CASSPRQGGETQYF. In DNA form, the CDR3 reads TGTGCCAGCAGTCCCCGCCAGGGCGGGGAGACCCAGTACTTC.

This CDR3 is CASSLVGSGTEAFF. The CDR3 nucleotides are TGTGCCAGCAGTCTTGTGGGGTCGGGCACTGAAGCTTTCTTT. The chain employs TRBV6-5 and TRBJ1-1; D gene uncertain. The CDR3 is 14 residues long. The germline CDR1 and CDR2 sequences are MNHEY and SVGAGI. Trimming removed 5 bases from V and 4 bases from J, with 14 bases in between.

This chain connects TRBV10-3 to TRBJ1-5; D is undetermined. CDR1 is ENHRY and CDR2 is SYGVKD in the germline V gene. The CDR3 is 15 amino acids. The V end lost 10 bases, the J end lost 7 bases, and 23 bases lay between the germline ends. CDR3 amino acids: CATQNGLRAGQPQHF. CDR3 nucleotides: TGTGCCACCCAGAACGGATTAAGGGCCGGGCAGCCCCAGCATTTT.

This chain links TRBV7-6 with TRBJ2-7, with 7 bases that match TRBD1. Trimming took 1 base from V and 5 from J; bases not matched to a gene: 8. The CDR3 spans 15 residues. Germline V CDR1 and CDR2: SGHVS, FNYEAQ. CDR3 sequence reads: CASSLVEGGHNEQYF. The CDR3 DNA reads TGTGCCAGCAGCTTAGTTGAAGGGGGCCACAACGAGCAGTACTTC.

This clone was picked up one time. CDR3 sequence (DNA): TGTGCCAGCAGTTACACAGAAGTCTCTGGGGCCAACGTCCTGACTTTC. Its translation: CASSYTEVSGANVLTF. The rearrangement uses TRBV6-5 and TRBJ2-6; no firm D call. Germline assignment: CDR1 MNHEY and CDR2 SVGAGI. CDR3 length: 16 amino acids. V gave up 2 bases and J gave up 0 bases, with 8 bases separating them.

The V gene is TRBV28, the J gene TRBJ2-7, with TRBD1 identical over 9 bases. After removal of 6 bases from V and 3 bases from J, the junction contained 15 bases not matched to a gene. Germline values: CDR1 MDHEN, CDR2 SYDVKM. The CDR3 is made up of 17 amino acids. The CDR3 spells CASRMGTQGAYYYEQYF. The CDR3 DNA sequence: TGTGCCAGCAGGATGGGAACACAGGGGGCTTATTACTACGAGCAGTACTTC.

The gene calls are TRBV10-3 and TRBJ2-2; a weak D match, TRBD1 (5 bases). CDR3 size: 15 residues. Trimming pared 4 bases from V and 2 bases from J, leaving 11 bases between. Germline loops: CDR1 ENHRY, CDR2 SYGVKD. The CDR3 spells CAISAIGQNTGELFF. The CDR3 DNA reads TGTGCCATCAGTGCAATCGGACAAAACACCGGGGAGCTGTTTTTT.

V and J are TRBV2 and TRBJ2-5; TRBD1 agrees at 11 bases. Trimming removed 6 bases from V and 1 base from J; junction bases left unmatched: 1. Germline lookup yields CDR1 SNHLY and CDR2 FYNNEI. The CDR3 is 14 residues long. CDR3 DNA sequence: TGTGCCAGCAGAGGGACAGGGGGCCAAGAGACCCAGTACTTC. This codes for CASRGTGGQETQYF.

The chain uses TRBV7-8 and TRBJ1-5; the match to TRBD1 covers 9 bases. V trimming: 4 bases; J trimming: 6 bases; junction bases outside the gene matches: 10. The CDR3 runs to 16 residues. CDR1 and CDR2 from the germline V gene are SGHVS and FQNEAQ. CDR3 nucleotides: TGTGCCAGCAGCTCCACCGGGACAGGGCTTTTTCAGCCCCAGCATTTT. This gives the protein CASSSTGTGLFQPQHF.

The V and J genes are TRBV6-2 or TRBV6-3 and TRBJ2-1; D remains ambiguous. This CDR3 is 12 amino acids long. The germline V gene has CDR1 MNHEY and CDR2 SVGEGT. Trimming removed 6 bases at V and 7 bases at J, with 10 bases between. CDR3 region: CASSLIRNEQFF. CDR3 DNA sequence: TGTGCCAGCAGCCTGATAAGAAATGAGCAGTTCTTC.

J is TRBJ1-5 and V is TRBV4-1; 11 bases agree with TRBD1. Trimming removed 4 bases from V and 4 bases from J; junction bases left unmatched: 12. CDR1 and CDR2 from the germline V gene are MGHRA and YSYEKL. This CDR3 comprises 18 residues. Here the CDR3 DNA reads TGCGCCAGCAGCCTGGTCGAACTAGGGACAGGGGGAAATCAGCCCCAGCATTTT. Encoded protein: CASSLVELGTGGNQPQHF.

This chain uses TRBV3-1 (or the pseudogene TRBV3-2) with TRBJ2-1, with 14 positions matching TRBD2. V was pared by 0 bases and J by 4 bases, with 5 bases of the junction left unmatched. This CDR3 is 18 amino acids long. Germline CDR1 reads LGHDT; CDR2 reads YNNKEL (reference sequence). The CDR3 nucleotides are TGTGCCAGCAGCCAAGACCGACTAGCGGGGGGGATATACAATGAGCAGTTCTTC. Translated, it gives CASSQDRLAGGIYNEQFF.

The rearrangement links TRBV10-2 to TRBJ2-7; D gene ambiguous. CDR3 length equals 16 residues. CDR1 is WSHSY, CDR2 SAAADI, per germline. V lost 3 bases and J lost 4, with 19 bases in between. The CDR3: CASSDSYAVSQYEQYV. CDR3 nucleotide sequence: TGCGCCAGCAGTGATTCTTACGCCGTCTCTCAATACGAGCAGTACGTC.

CDR3 sequence reads: CASSSARGSKDYGYTF. The CDR3 DNA reads TGTGCCAGCAGTTCGGCTAGGGGTTCCAAAGACTATGGCTACACCTTC. The chain couples TRBV6-2 or TRBV6-3 to TRBJ1-2, with D possibly matching TRBD1 (5 bases). V gave up 4 bases and J gave up 3 bases, with 18 bases separating them. The CDR3 runs 16 residues. The germline V gene has CDR1 MNHEY and CDR2 SVGEGT.

This clone came up once. The chain uses TRBV5-4 and TRBJ1-1; D remains ambiguous. This CDR3 is 15 amino acids long. Germline values: CDR1 SGHNT, CDR2 YYREEE (reference sequence). V lost 4 bases, J lost 3 bases, and 16 bases lay in between. CDR3 protein: CASSGVGFLDTEAFF. The CDR3 nucleotides are TGTGCCAGCAGCGGAGTTGGGTTTTTGGACACTGAAGCTTTCTTT.

This clone was seen just once. V is TRBV6-5 and J is TRBJ2-7; 10 bases are a match to TRBD1. CDR3 length equals 14 residues. CDR1 is MNHEY, CDR2 SVGAGI, per germline. V shed 6 bases, J shed 3 bases, and the junction held 5 bases outside the gene matches. The DNA of the CDR3 is TGTGCCAGCAGAGAGGGACAGGGGATCTACGAGCAGTACTTC. Translated: CASREGQGIYEQYF.

The chain carries TRBV4-2 and TRBJ2-7, with 7 bases that match TRBD1. Germline assignment: CDR1 LGHNA and CDR2 YNFKEQ. The CDR3 contains 16 residues. After removal of 0 bases from V and 6 bases from J, the junction contained 11 bases not matched to a gene. DNA of the CDR3: TGTGCCAGCAGCCAAGATCCTGTGGGACAGCAATTCGAGCAGTACTTC. Translated, it gives CASSQDPVGQQFEQYF.

V usage is TRBV4-3 and J usage is TRBJ2-2; weak D call: TRBD2 (5 bases). CDR1 is LGHNA, CDR2 YSLEER, per germline. V lost 1 base and J lost 1, with 13 bases in between. The CDR3 loop spans 17 amino acids. The CDR3: CASSQAWDSVNTGELFF. The CDR3 DNA follows: TGCGCCAGCAGCCAAGCTTGGGATAGCGTGAACACCGGGGAGCTGTTTTTT.

The chain links TRBV9 to TRBJ1-1; D remains ambiguous. V gave up 4 bases and J gave up 2 bases, with 6 bases separating them. Germline CDR1 and CDR2: SGDLS and YYNGEE. The CDR3 sequence is 12 residues long. The CDR3 coding sequence is TGTGCCAGCAGCCCCACCAACACTGAAGCTTTCTTT. Translating gives CASSPTNTEAFF. Based on the CDR3 plus reference TRBV9 and TRBJ1-1, the full variable domain is DSGVTQTPKHLITATGQRVTLRCSPRSGDLSVYWYQQSLDQGLQFLIQYYNGEERAKGNILERFSAQQFPDLHSELNLSSLELGDSALYFCASSPTNTEAFFGQGTRLTVV.

This chain uses TRBV20-1 with TRBJ2-5; D remains unclear. The CDR3 covers 11 residues. Trimming left V 4 bases short and J 3 bases short, with 6 bases between. CDR1 DFQATT and CDR2 SNEGSKA come from the germline V gene (reference sequence). CDR3 sequence: CSAIRKETQYF. In nucleotides, the CDR3 is TGCAGTGCTATTCGGAAAGAGACCCAGTACTTC.

The gene calls are TRBV10-2 and TRBJ2-1; D is unresolved. V lost 4 bases, J lost 7 bases, and 8 bases lay in between. Germline-derived CDR1 and CDR2 are WSHSY and SAAADI. CDR3 length equals 12 residues. CDR3 residues: CASSGIGNEQFF. CDR3 nucleotide sequence: TGCGCCAGCAGTGGAATTGGTAATGAGCAGTTCTTC.